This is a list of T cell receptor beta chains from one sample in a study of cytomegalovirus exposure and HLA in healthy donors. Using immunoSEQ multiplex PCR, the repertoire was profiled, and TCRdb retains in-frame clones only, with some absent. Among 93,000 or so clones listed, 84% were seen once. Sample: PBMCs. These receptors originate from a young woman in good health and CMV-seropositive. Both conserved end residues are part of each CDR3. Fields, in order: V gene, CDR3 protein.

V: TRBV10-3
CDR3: CAIKSGFVSESSYEQYF

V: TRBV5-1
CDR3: CASSVAGTEYNQPQHF

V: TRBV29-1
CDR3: CSVEAPYMNTEAFF

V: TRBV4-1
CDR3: CASRRLAGDTGELFF

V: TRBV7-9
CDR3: CASSPRTTNTEAFF

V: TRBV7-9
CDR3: CASSYSPGVETQYF

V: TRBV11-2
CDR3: CASSLDGTGVETQYF

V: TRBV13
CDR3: CASSPGLGGIEQYF

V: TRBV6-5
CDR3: CASSFRGTHNEQFF

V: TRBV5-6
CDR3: CASSLTGTSGGADTQYF

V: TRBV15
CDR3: CATSRKRAIAGGPYNEQFF

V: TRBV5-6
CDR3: CASSRSGTGGFF

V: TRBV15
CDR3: CATSRDHTGNSPLHF

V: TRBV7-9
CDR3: CASSHHQQGSGELFF

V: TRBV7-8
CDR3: CASSLERGTEIEQYF

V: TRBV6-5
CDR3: CASRSGTGGNEKLFF

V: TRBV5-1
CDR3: CASSPAGGYNEQFF

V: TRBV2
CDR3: CASSDPGSYSYNEQFF

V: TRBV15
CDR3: CATSRGRTGGLWNTIYF

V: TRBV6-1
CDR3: CASSFTAQTNYGYTF

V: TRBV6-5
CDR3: CASSFSPGWTYEQYF

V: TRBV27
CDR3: CASSSQGNSPLHF

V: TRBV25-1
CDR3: CASSEWGEDPKNIQYF

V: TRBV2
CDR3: CASRDIRRLRSSGNTIYF

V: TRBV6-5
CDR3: CASSYTVGRGEAFF

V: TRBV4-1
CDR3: CASSQPTSGSLQETQYF

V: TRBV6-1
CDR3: CASSVVAGEETQYF

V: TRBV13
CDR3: CASSRGLAGGPSTDTQYF

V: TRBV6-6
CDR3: CASSLGNEQFF

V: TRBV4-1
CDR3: CASSQLGLAGPVEQFF

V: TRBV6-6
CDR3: CASRFRNTEAFF

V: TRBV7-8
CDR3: CASSPRTGNTEAFF

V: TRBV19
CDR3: CASRSRTSGVDTDTQYF

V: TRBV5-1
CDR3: CASSIVSGPYNEQFF

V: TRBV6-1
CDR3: CASSEAPTGSAYEQYF

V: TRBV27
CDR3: CASSSEPGLARSYNEQFF

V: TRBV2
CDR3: CASSLRKKYTEAFF

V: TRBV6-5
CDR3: CASSYSPRVAETQYF

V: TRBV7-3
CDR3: CASSHRANYGYTF

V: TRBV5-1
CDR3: CASSLGPSGGEQFF

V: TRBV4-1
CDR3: CASSQEPSSYNEQFF

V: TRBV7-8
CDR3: CASSPQGPLPPGEQFF

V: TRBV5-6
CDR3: CASRQSGASNEKLFF

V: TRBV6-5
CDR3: CASRLQGADTEAFF